These T cell receptor beta chains were read from a single sample in a study. TCRdb redid the calling of the 5' RACE reads with MiXCR, one entry per CDR3 protein. The sample includes almost 3,000 distinct CDR3 sequences, roughly 6.7% seen only once; the top ten take about 6.8%. Sequencing was done on a sample of total memory T cells from blood PBMCs. The origin of the receptors is a female donor with HIV. CDR3s leave out the opening cysteine and the closing phenylalanine or tryptophan.

>TRBV28|TRBJ1-1
ASNRGGNTEAF
>TRBV18|TRBJ1-6
ASSLLAPGYNSPLH
>TRBV15|TRBJ2-3
ATSLLRGGDTQY
>TRBV30|TRBJ1-5
AWSADSNQPQH
>TRBV6-1|TRBJ1-2
ASSEAGINGYT
>TRBV7-2|TRBJ1-6
ASSFPTIRSPLH
>TRBV6-1|TRBJ1-2
ASSGGGYGYT
>TRBV20-1|TRBJ1-1
SAQPGGDTEAF
>TRBV12-3/TRBV12-4|TRBJ2-1
ASSTELYNEQF
>TRBV6-1|TRBJ1-2
ASSEMGGSGGYT
>TRBV10-1|TRBJ2-3
ASSASGTQY
>TRBV5-4|TRBJ1-2
ASSLAEFYGYT
>TRBV7-9|TRBJ1-5
ASTAGGAGQPQH
>TRBV10-3|TRBJ2-1
AISETNTPYEQF
>TRBV30|TRBJ1-2
AWRDREGYT
>TRBV6-1|TRBJ1-2
ASRQQGVDGYT
>TRBV11-2|TRBJ1-5
ASSLRSLLGGSNQPQH